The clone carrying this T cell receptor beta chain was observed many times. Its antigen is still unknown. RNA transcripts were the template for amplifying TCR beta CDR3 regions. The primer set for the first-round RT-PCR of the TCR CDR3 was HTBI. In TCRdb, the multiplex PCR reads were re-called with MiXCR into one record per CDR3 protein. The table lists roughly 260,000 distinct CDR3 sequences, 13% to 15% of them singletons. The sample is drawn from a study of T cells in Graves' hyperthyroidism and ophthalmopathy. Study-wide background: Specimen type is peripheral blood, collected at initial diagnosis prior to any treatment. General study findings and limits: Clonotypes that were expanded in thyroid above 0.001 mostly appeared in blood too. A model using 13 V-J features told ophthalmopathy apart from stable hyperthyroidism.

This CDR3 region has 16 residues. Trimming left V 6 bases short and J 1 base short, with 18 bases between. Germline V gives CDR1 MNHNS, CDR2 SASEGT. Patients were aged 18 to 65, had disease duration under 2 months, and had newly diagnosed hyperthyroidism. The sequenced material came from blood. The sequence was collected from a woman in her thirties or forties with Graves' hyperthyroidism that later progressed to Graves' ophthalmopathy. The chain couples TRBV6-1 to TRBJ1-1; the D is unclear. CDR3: CASRGRTVAGNTEAFF. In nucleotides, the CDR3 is TGTGCCAGCAGGGGCCGGACGGTGGCAGGGAACACTGAAGCTTTCTTT.